This TCR beta chain was identified during a study of naive and memory T cell subsets. Both TRBC1 and TRBC2 were covered by a beta constant-region primer of two equimolar oligonucleotides. Four rounds of PCR amplified the ligated cDNA using nested alpha and beta constant-region primers plus SP2. MiXCR, applied by TCRdb to the UMI-ligation and nested PCR reads, yields one record per CDR3 protein. The sample includes about 4,600 distinct CDR3 sequences, 7.2% of them seen just once. The germline V gene has CDR1 DFQATT and CDR2 SNEGSKA (reference sequence). CDR3 length: 12 amino acids. Trimming shortened V by 6 bases and J by 6 bases, and 12 bases separated the two germline ends. This clonotype has a count of ten or more. Antigen: not known. Study-wide findings and caveats: Expression changes during T cell differentiation may affect RNA-based TCR counts.

Specimen: CD4+ TEMRA cells from blood. Subset noted: effector memory re-expressing CD45RA, CD45RA+ CD27-. V is TRBV20-1 and J is TRBJ2-4; D is possibly TRBD2 (6 bases). This receptor was identified in a human donor in good health. The CDR3 here is CSAGGLANIQYF. In DNA, the CDR3 is TGCAGTGCGGGGGGTCTTGCAAACATTCAGTACTTC.